This T cell receptor beta chain was observed in a study of blood T cell repertoires in COVID-19. The CDR3 is made up of 16 amino acids. V was pared by 0 bases and J by 2 bases, with 14 bases between. The germline CDR1 and CDR2 sequences are MNHEY and SVGEGT. Individuals drawn from 24 US areas were roughly 18 to 89 years old. Method: immunoSEQ multiplex PCR; TCRdb's copy keeps in-frame clones and lacks some. The table includes around 220,000 clones, 70% to 90% detected once. This clonotype originated in a woman between 50 and 59 years old with acute COVID-19. V is TRBV6-2 or TRBV6-3 and J is TRBJ2-7; D ambiguous. The sample consisted of PBMCs or T cells enriched from blood (not recorded which). CDR3 protein: CASSYSILHPTYEQYF. The CDR3 nucleotides are TGTGCCAGCAGTTACTCGATACTCCACCCAACCTACGAGCAGTACTTC.